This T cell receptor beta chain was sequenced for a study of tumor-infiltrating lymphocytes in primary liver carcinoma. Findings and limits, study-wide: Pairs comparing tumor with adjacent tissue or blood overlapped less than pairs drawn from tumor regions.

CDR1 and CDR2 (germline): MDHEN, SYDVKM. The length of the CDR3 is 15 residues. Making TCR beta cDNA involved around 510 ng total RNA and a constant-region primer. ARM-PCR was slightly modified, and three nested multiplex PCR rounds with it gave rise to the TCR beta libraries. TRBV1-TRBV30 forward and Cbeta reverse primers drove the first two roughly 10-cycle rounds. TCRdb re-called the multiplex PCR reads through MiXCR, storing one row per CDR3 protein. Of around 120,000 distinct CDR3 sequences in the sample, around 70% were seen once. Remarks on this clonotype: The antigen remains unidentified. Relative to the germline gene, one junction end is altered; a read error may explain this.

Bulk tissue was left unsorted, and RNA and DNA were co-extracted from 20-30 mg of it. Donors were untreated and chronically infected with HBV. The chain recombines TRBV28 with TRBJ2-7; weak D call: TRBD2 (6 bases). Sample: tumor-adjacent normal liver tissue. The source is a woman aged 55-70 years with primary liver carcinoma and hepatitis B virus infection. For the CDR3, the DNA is TGTGCCAGCAGCCCGGCCGGGGGAGCGGTGATCGAGCAGTGCTTC. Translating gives CASSPAGGAVIEQCF.